This TCR beta chain is drawn from a study of blood T cell repertoires in COVID-19. Study summary: From T cells, B-cell-depleted T cells, or PBMCs came the material, which was cDNA or gDNA.

Germline V gives CDR1 GTSNPN, CDR2 SVGIG (reference sequence). The CDR3 is 14 amino acids. V lost 2 bases and J lost 0, with 5 bases in between. Original methodology: By means of reference gene primer amplification, nucleated cell counts were estimated. Data came from immunoSEQ multiplex PCR; TCRdb stores just in-frame clones and leaves some out. V, J and clone size are those of that table, while D and trimming were read from the DNA. The table includes around 260,000 clones, around 86% detected once. This clone was counted between two and nine times. Sequencing was performed on peripheral blood. The receptor comes from a middle-aged woman who had recovered from COVID-19. This rearrangement joins TRBV30 to TRBJ2-6; D remains ambiguous. The CDR3 loop is CAWSRVSGANVLTF. CDR3 nucleotides: TGTGCCTGGAGTCGGGTCTCTGGGGCCAACGTCCTGACTTTC.